This T cell receptor beta chain is from a study of blood T cell repertoires in COVID-19. Across the study: T cells, B-cell-depleted T cells, or PBMCs provided the cDNA or gDNA that served as material.

Germline V lookup: CDR1 SGHAT, CDR2 FQDESV (reference sequence). CDR3 size: 12 residues. The V gene lost 1 base and the J gene lost 4 bases, with 5 bases spanning the gap. The assay was immunoSEQ multiplex PCR, and TCRdb's table has in-frame clones only and misses some. The table includes approximately 180,000 clones, 89% detected once. The J gene is TRBJ2-7, the V gene TRBV11-1; D is possibly TRBD1 (5 bases). The receptor was isolated from a woman in her thirties or forties with acute COVID-19. Sequenced input: PBMCs or T cells enriched from blood (not recorded which). This chain's CDR3 is CASSLDRYEQYF. CDR3 coding DNA: TGTGCCAGCAGCTTAGACAGGTACGAGCAGTACTTC. The full variable domain, its missing parts supplied by reference TRBV11-1 and TRBJ2-7, is EAEVAQSPRYKITEKSQAVAFWCDPISGHATLYWYRQILGQGPELLVQFQDESVVDDSQLPKDRFSAERLKGVDSTLKIQPAELGDSAMYLCASSLDRYEQYFGPGTRLTVT.